Shown below are 17 T cell receptor beta chains from a single sample sequenced in a study of response to subunit inactivated influenza vaccine. TCRdb independently ran MiXCR on the RT-PCR reads; one entry per CDR3 protein. In the table there are under 850,000 distinct CDR3 sequences, approximately 18% of which are singletons. Specimen: PBMCs from blood, collected roughly 5 days after vaccination. All receptors derive from a man aged 50 or older who received an inactivated influenza vaccine.

The chain recombines TRBV6-2 or TRBV6-3 with TRBJ2-1; possible D gene TRBD2, 6 bases. Germline assignment: CDR1 MNHEY and CDR2 SVGEGT. V lost 2 bases and J 9 bases, leaving 17 bases between the germline ends. The CDR3 loop spans 15 amino acids. CDR3 residues: CASSYPRLEVVEQFF. The CDR3 nucleotides read TGTGCCAGCAGTTACCCACGACTAGAGGTGGTTGAGCAGTTCTTC.

This clonotype was counted a few times. The V call is TRBV20-1, the J call TRBJ2-1; TRBD2 matches at 10 bases. V lost 6 bases to trimming and J lost 1 base; unmatched junction nucleotides: 6. This CDR3 region has 15 residues. Germline V gives CDR1 DFQATT, CDR2 SNEGSKA (reference sequence). DNA of the CDR3: TGCAGTGCGATGGTAGCGGGAGGATCCTACAATGAGCAGTTCTTC. This codes for CSAMVAGGSYNEQFF.

This chain joins TRBV20-1 and TRBJ2-2, with TRBD2 matching over 9 bases. Trimming took 6 bases from V and 2 from J; bases not matched to a gene: 10. Germline assignment: CDR1 DFQATT and CDR2 SNEGSKA (reference sequence). This CDR3 has 16 amino acids. Here the CDR3 DNA reads TGCAGTGCCCCGCCCCTTAGCGGGAGAAACACCGGGGAGCTGTTTTTT. It yields the protein CSAPPLSGRNTGELFF.

This clonotype was seen ten or more times. The chain carries TRBV12-3 or TRBV12-4 and TRBJ1-4, with a possible D match to TRBD1 (6 bases). This CDR3 region has 15 residues. V gave up 3 bases and J gave up 10 bases, with 18 bases separating them. CDR3 nucleotides: TGTGCCAGCAGTTTGGACCGGGGGGCCATTGGAAAACTGTTTTTT. This codes for CASSLDRGAIGKLFF.

The V and J genes are TRBV7-2 and TRBJ2-3; TRBD1 or TRBD2 may be the D gene (5 bases each). CDR1 and CDR2 from the germline V gene are SGHTA and FQGNSA. This CDR3 has 13 amino acids. Trimming shortened V by 5 bases and J by 14 bases, and 20 bases separated the two germline ends. The CDR3, as DNA: TGTGCCAGCAGCGTAGAACCAACCAGGGACGGGTATTTT. It specifies CASSVEPTRDGYF.

This clonotype was seen only a few times. The V gene is TRBV14, the J gene TRBJ2-7; perhaps TRBD1 as D (5 bases). Trimming removed 2 bases from V and 2 bases from J, with 13 bases in between. Germline V gene sequence: CDR1 SGHDN, CDR2 FVKESK. CDR3 length: 15 amino acids. CDR3 protein: CASSQRGSPPYEQYF. CDR3 in DNA: TGTGCCAGCAGCCAAAGGGGTAGCCCTCCCTACGAGCAGTACTTC.

This clonotype was seen a handful of times. V usage is TRBV28 and J usage is TRBJ1-1; D not certain. Trimming left V 2 bases short and J 5 bases short, with 18 bases between. The germline V gene has CDR1 MDHEN and CDR2 SYDVKM. The CDR3 totals 16 residues. The CDR3 loop reads CASSLRWPDVWTEAFF. The CDR3 DNA is TGTGCCAGCAGTTTAAGATGGCCCGATGTGTGGACTGAAGCTTTCTTT. Using reference TRBV28 and TRBJ1-1 for the parts outside the CDR3, the full variable domain is DVKVTQSSRYLVKRTGEKVFLECVQDMDHENMFWYRQDPGLGLRLIYFSYDVKMKEKGDIPEGYSVSREKKERFSLILESASTNQTSMYLCASSLRWPDVWTEAFFGQGTRLTVV.

This rearrangement joins TRBV6-1 to TRBJ2-3; 9 bases agree with TRBD2. This CDR3 is built from 15 residues. V was pared by 6 bases and J by 0 bases, with 4 bases of the junction left unmatched. CDR1 and CDR2 (germline): MNHNS, SASEGT. CDR3 nucleotides: TGTGCCAGCAGGCGGGGGGGATTTAGCACAGATACGCAGTATTTT. Residues: CASRRGGFSTDTQYF.

The chain links TRBV29-1 to TRBJ2-5; 7 nucleotides align to TRBD1. The CDR3 spans 13 residues. Germline CDR1 and CDR2: SQVTM and ANQGSEA. The V segment lost 4 bases and the J segment 7 bases; nucleotides outside the gene matches: 9. CDR3 DNA: TGCAGCGTTGGCCTGGGACAGTGGGGGACCCAGTACTTC. Its translation: CSVGLGQWGTQYF.

The V and J genes are TRBV7-2 and TRBJ2-1; maybe TRBD2 (5 bases). V lost 3 bases to trimming and J lost 11 bases, with 17 bases between them. The germline V gene has CDR1 SGHTA and CDR2 FQGNSA. The CDR3 is made up of 14 amino acids. The CDR3 nucleotides are TGTGCCAGCAGCTTTCTGGGGAGCGGACGAAAGCAGTTCTTC. Translated, it gives CASSFLGSGRKQFF.

V gene TRBV12-3 or TRBV12-4 combines with J gene TRBJ2-7; a possible D gene is TRBD1 (6 bases). V shed 5 bases and J shed 4 bases, with 15 bases lying between them. The CDR3 loop spans 14 amino acids. CDR3 nucleotide sequence: TGTGCCAGCAGTCCACAGGGAAGGCAATACGAGCAGTACTTC. Protein: CASSPQGRQYEQYF.

The chain combines TRBV5-1 with TRBJ2-3; D might be TRBD2 (6 bases). The CDR3 totals 16 residues. Germline lookup yields CDR1 SGHRS and CDR2 YFSETQ. With 2 bases removed from V and 1 base from J, the gap between germline ends came to 14 bases. Written as DNA, the CDR3 is TGCGCCAGCAGCTTCCCGCGGGGCAGGGGCACAGATACGCAGTATTTT. It is translated as CASSFPRGRGTDTQYF.

A few counts support this clonotype. This chain joins TRBV20-1 and TRBJ1-5, with 7 nucleotides matching TRBD1. The CDR3 length is 14 residues. CDR1 is DFQATT and CDR2 is SNEGSKA in the germline V gene (reference sequence). With V trimmed by 4 bases and J by 6 bases, 9 bases remained unmatched. The DNA for the CDR3 is TGCAGTGCTACTCGGGACAGTGGCTTTCAGCCCCAGCATTTT. Translated, it gives CSATRDSGFQPQHF.

V is TRBV7-9 and J is TRBJ2-5; D perhaps matches TRBD2 (6 bases). This CDR3 is 16 amino acids long. Trimming removed 0 bases from V and 5 bases from J, with 16 bases in between. Germline V lookup: CDR1 SEHNR, CDR2 FQNEAQ (reference sequence). CDR3 region: CASSLASGDLQETQYF. CDR3 bases: TGTGCCAGCAGCTTAGCTTCGGGGGACTTGCAGGAGACCCAGTACTTC.

This clonotype was recorded many times. The rearrangement uses TRBV7-9 and TRBJ2-7; 8 nucleotides agree with TRBD2. J gave up 3 bases and V 3 bases, and 10 bases lay outside the gene matches. CDR3 length equals 16 residues. CDR1 is SEHNR, CDR2 FQNEAQ, per germline (reference sequence). The DNA for the CDR3 is TGTGCCAGCAGCTTCGGGTTAGCGGGACCTAGCTACGAGCAGTACTTC. It yields the protein CASSFGLAGPSYEQYF.

This clonotype occurred many times. The chain is built from TRBV11-2 and TRBJ2-3; 11 bases align to TRBD2. This CDR3 is 14 amino acids long. V dropped 5 bases and J dropped 5; count of bases not matched to a gene: 3. Per germline, CDR1 SGHAT and CDR2 FQNNGV. The CDR3 sequence: CASSLGLAGDTQYF. CDR3 nucleotides: TGTGCCAGCAGCCTCGGACTAGCGGGAGATACGCAGTATTTT.

The rearrangement joins TRBV6-5 to TRBJ2-2; D uncertain. CDR3 length: 16 amino acids. The V end was cut by 2 bases, the J end by 2 bases, with 12 bases between. From germline, CDR1 is MNHEY and CDR2 SVGAGI. DNA for the CDR3: TGTGCCAGCAGTTACGGTGGTTCCAGAAACACCGGGGAGCTGTTTTTT. It codes for CASSYGGSRNTGELFF.